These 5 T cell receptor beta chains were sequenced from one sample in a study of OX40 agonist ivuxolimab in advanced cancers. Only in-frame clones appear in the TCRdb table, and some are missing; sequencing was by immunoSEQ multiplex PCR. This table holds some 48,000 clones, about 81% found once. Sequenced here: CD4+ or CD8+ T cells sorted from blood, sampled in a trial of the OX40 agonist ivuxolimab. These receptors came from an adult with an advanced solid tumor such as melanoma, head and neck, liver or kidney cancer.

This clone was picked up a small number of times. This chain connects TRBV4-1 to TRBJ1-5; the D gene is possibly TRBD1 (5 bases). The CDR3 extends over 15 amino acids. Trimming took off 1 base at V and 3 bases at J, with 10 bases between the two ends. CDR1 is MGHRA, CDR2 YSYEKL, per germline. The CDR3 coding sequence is TGCGCCAGCAGCCAAGTTAGGGGTTACAATCAGCCCCAGCATTTT. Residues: CASSQVRGYNQPQHF.

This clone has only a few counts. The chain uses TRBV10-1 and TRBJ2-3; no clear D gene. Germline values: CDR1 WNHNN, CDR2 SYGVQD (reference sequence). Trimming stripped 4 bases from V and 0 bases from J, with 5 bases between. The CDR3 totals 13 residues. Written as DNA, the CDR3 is TGCGCCAGCAGTGTGACTAGCACAGATACGCAGTATTTT. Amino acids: CASSVTSTDTQYF.

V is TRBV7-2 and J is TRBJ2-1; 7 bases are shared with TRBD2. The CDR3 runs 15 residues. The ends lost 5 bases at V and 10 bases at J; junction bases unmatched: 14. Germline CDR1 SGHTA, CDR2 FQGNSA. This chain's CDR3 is CASSVYPGLRVEQFF. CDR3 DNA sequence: TGTGCCAGCAGCGTATACCCGGGACTACGGGTGGAGCAGTTCTTC.

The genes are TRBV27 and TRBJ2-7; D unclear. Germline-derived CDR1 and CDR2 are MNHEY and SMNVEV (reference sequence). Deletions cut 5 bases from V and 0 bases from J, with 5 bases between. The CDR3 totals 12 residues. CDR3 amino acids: CASSNHSYEQYF. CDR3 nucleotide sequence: TGTGCCAGCAGTAACCACTCCTACGAGCAGTACTTC.

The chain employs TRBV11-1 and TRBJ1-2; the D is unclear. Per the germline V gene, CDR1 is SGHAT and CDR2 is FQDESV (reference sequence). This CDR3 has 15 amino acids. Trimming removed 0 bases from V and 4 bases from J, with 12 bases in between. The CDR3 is CASSLAPGSPYGYTF. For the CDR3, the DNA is TGTGCCAGCAGCTTAGCCCCCGGGAGCCCCTATGGCTACACCTTC.